This T cell receptor beta chain was captured by sequencing in a study of blood T cells in healthy people across ages. Sample-barcoded 5' priming and a J-beta primer mix drove a second PCR of 7 to 11 cycles. TCRdb ran MiXCR on the 5' RACE reads and lists one entry per CDR3 protein. The profile shows some 1.4 million distinct CDR3 sequences, 42% of them singletons. The CDR3 runs 16 residues. Germline V CDR1 and CDR2: MNHEY, SVGAGI. Sequenced input: blood. The rearrangement joins TRBV6-5 to TRBJ2-1; no reliable D call. With the DNA end fitting TRBJ2-7 better, the J assignment may be wrong. The receptor was derived from a woman under 30 in good health. The CDR3 bases are TGTGCCAGCAGTTACTCTGGGCCTGCCTCCTACAATGAGCAGTACTTC. Residues: CASSYSGPASYNEQYF.